The 26 T cell receptor beta chains below all came from one sample that was sequenced in a study of CXCR3-negative and CXCR3-positive naive CD8 T cells. The study, taken as a whole, reports: Relative to CXCR3-negative naive cells, CXCR3-positive naive cells had more hydrophobic TRB CDR3s.

No cognate antigen is known for these TCRs. TRB cDNA was prepared as libraries by UMI-labeled 5' RACE. TCRdb reanalyzed the 5' RACE reads and collapses them to one entry per CDR3 protein, without DNA. In all, the sample yields 150,000 to 160,000 distinct CDR3 sequences. Sequencing was performed on naive CXCR3+ CD8+ T cells from blood. Specified subset: CD45RO-CCR7+CD27+CD95- naive CD8+ T cells expressing CXCR3 (TNR3+). The receptors stem from a human donor in good health. Some clones in this sample may be carry-over from other donors' samples.

J is TRBJ2-1 and V is TRBV7-8; TCRdb indicates TRBD1, and absent DNA this call remains unverified. CDR1 SGHVS and CDR2 FQNEAQ come from the germline V gene. The CDR3 loop spans 16 amino acids. The CDR3 reads CASSKGPGQPYNEQFF.

The V gene is TRBV4-1, the J gene TRBJ2-1; TCRdb's assignment of TRBD2 cannot be checked, as there is no DNA. The CDR3 length is 16 residues. Germline CDR1 and CDR2: MGHRA and YSYEKL. The CDR3 protein is CASSRDSGSSYNEQFF.

The chain combines TRBV28 with TRBJ2-1; absent DNA, TCRdb's TRBD2 call cannot be checked. Germline V gene sequence: CDR1 MDHEN, CDR2 SYDVKM. The CDR3 is 19 residues long. CDR3: CASSLPSGASGATYNEQFF.

The gene calls are TRBV7-8 and TRBJ2-1; TCRdb indicates TRBD2, and absent DNA this call remains unverified. Germline CDR1 and CDR2: SGHVS and FQNEAQ. The CDR3 covers 16 residues. CDR3 residues: CASSLRTSGGADEQFF.

Here the CDR3 reads CASKEGKIQETQYF. This sequence joins TRBV2 and TRBJ2-5. Per the germline V gene, CDR1 is SNHLY and CDR2 is FYNNEI. This CDR3 region has 14 residues.

The chain recombines TRBV14 with TRBJ1-3. The germline CDR1 and CDR2 sequences are SGHDN and FVKESK. The CDR3 spans 16 residues. CDR3 protein: CASSQDRWLTGNTIYF.

The gene calls are TRBV27 and TRBJ1-2; TCRdb lists TRBD1, though no DNA is available to test this call. The CDR3 runs 13 residues. The germline gives CDR1 MNHEY, CDR2 SMNVEV (reference sequence). CDR3 protein: CASSFFRGESYTF.

V is TRBV7-9 and J is TRBJ2-1; the TCRdb call, TRBD1, lacks DNA for checking. Germline V gene sequence: CDR1 SEHNR, CDR2 FQNEAQ (reference sequence). The CDR3 has 14 amino acids. The CDR3 here is CASSFSGGYNEQFF.

This chain's CDR3 is CSARELSGETYNEQFF. V gene TRBV20-1 combines with J gene TRBJ2-1. Germline-derived CDR1 and CDR2 are DFQATT and SNEGSKA (reference sequence). This CDR3 contains 16 residues.

The chain links TRBV20-1 to TRBJ2-7; with no DNA, the TCRdb D assignment of TRBD1 cannot be verified. The germline gives CDR1 DFQATT, CDR2 SNEGSKA (reference sequence). There are 13 residues in the CDR3. The CDR3 spells CSVRVASSYEQYF.

The chain has TRBV18 and TRBJ2-1; TCRdb returns TRBD1, unconfirmable since there is no DNA. Germline V gene lookup returns CDR1 KGHSH and CDR2 LQKENI. The CDR3 sequence is 15 residues long. The CDR3 sequence is CASSQGRGSLLEQFF. The full variable domain, in which reference TRBV18 and TRBJ2-1 provide the parts outside the CDR3, is NAGVMQNPRHLVRRRGQEARLRCSPMKGHSHVYWYRQLPEEGLKFMVYLQKENIIDESGMPKERFSAEFPKEGPSILRIQQVVRGDSAAYFCASSQGRGSLLEQFFGPGTRLTVL.

The V call is TRBV29-1, the J call TRBJ2-1; the TRBD2 assignment by TCRdb is unverifiable without DNA. The CDR3 contains 19 residues. Germline V gene data show CDR1 as SQVTM and CDR2 as ANQGSEA. The CDR3 here is CSAKQGYGLAGGPRGEQFF.

This chain connects TRBV5-1 to TRBJ2-7. The length of the CDR3 is 13 residues. Per germline, CDR1 SGHRS and CDR2 YFSETQ. This CDR3 reads CASSLATNREQYF.

V gene TRBV7-3 combines with J gene TRBJ2-1; no DNA is available, so the TRBD2 call from TCRdb remains unchecked. The CDR3 spans 17 residues. The germline V gene has CDR1 SGHTA and CDR2 FQGTGA. Here the CDR3 reads CASSPGAGRLSNNEQFF.

The chain combines TRBV27 with TRBJ2-3; the TCRdb call, TRBD2, lacks DNA for checking. Germline loops: CDR1 MNHEY, CDR2 SMNVEV (reference sequence). The CDR3 is 15 amino acids. CDR3 region: CASSPLRGGTDTQYF.

This CDR3 is CASSPTGQVLQPQHF. The chain uses TRBV7-9 and TRBJ1-5; TCRdb selects TRBD1, and the lack of DNA leaves this call unchecked. In germline, CDR1 is SEHNR, CDR2 FQNEAQ (reference sequence). The CDR3 totals 15 residues.

The chain is built from TRBV5-6 and TRBJ2-3; TCRdb selects TRBD2, and the lack of DNA leaves this call unchecked. CDR3 size: 16 residues. Germline assignment: CDR1 SGHDT and CDR2 YYEEEE. CDR3 protein: CASSKLAGGPTDTQYF.

V usage is TRBV9 and J usage is TRBJ1-6; TCRdb's D gene call, TRBD1, goes unchecked for lack of DNA. This CDR3 has 12 amino acids. Germline assignment: CDR1 SGDLS and CDR2 YYNGEE. The CDR3 reads CASSIRGSPLHF.

V and J are TRBV28 and TRBJ2-2. Germline V lookup: CDR1 MDHEN, CDR2 SYDVKM. The CDR3 runs 13 residues. This chain's CDR3 is CASSLLVSGELFF. Full variable domain (missing parts from reference TRBV28 and TRBJ2-2): DVKVTQSSRYLVKRTGEKVFLECVQDMDHENMFWYRQDPGLGLRLIYFSYDVKMKEKGDIPEGYSVSREKKERFSLILESASTNQTSMYLCASSLLVSGELFFGEGSRLTVL.

The gene calls are TRBV28 and TRBJ2-1; there is no DNA to check the TCRdb D call of TRBD2. The CDR3 sequence is 14 residues long. From germline, CDR1 is MDHEN and CDR2 SYDVKM. The CDR3 loop reads CASSSGLVYNEQFF.

The V call is TRBV10-2, the J call TRBJ1-2; TCRdb calls TRBD1, which cannot be checked without DNA. This CDR3 has 14 residues. Looked up from germline, CDR1 is WSHSY and CDR2 is SAAADI. The chain's CDR3 is CASRGTGHNYGYTF.

V usage is TRBV1 and J usage is TRBJ2-7. TRBV1 is flagged as a pseudogene. The CDR3 loop spans 12 amino acids. The CDR3 protein is CTSSQVVDEQYF.

The V gene is TRBV20-1, the J gene TRBJ2-1; as DNA is missing, the TRBD1 call by TCRdb cannot be tested. The CDR3 covers 15 residues. Germline CDR1 and CDR2: DFQATT and SNEGSKA (reference sequence). CDR3 in amino acids: CSARDNRAGGNEQFF.

The chain employs TRBV9 and TRBJ2-5. The CDR3 is 13 residues long. Germline V gives CDR1 SGDLS, CDR2 YYNGEE. The CDR3 loop is CASSVATGETQYF.

The V call is TRBV28, the J call TRBJ2-5; TCRdb gives TRBD2 as the D gene, but with no DNA this cannot be confirmed. Germline CDR1 is MDHEN and CDR2 is SYDVKM. This CDR3 spans 22 amino acids. The CDR3 sequence: CASTLGPSPGLAGGVTQETQYF.

V is TRBV5-4 and J is TRBJ2-3; TCRdb's D call, TRBD1, is unchecked because there is no DNA. Germline V gene data show CDR1 as SGHNT and CDR2 as YYREEE (reference sequence). The CDR3 sequence is 16 residues long. CDR3: CASSFRGLSSTDTQYF.